A single sample gave rise to the 6 T cell receptor beta chains below, sequenced in a study of T cells in tumors after PD-1 blockade. Measured with immunoSEQ multiplex PCR; TCRdb has only the in-frame clones, and not every one. The sample lists approximately 35,000 clones; 78% were seen once. The specimen comprised PBMCs, sampled before anti-PD-1 treatment. Every receptor here comes from a human donor with basal cell carcinoma.

The chain has TRBV7-8 and TRBJ2-2; D may be TRBD2 (6 bases). Looked up from germline, CDR1 is SGHVS and CDR2 is FQNEAQ. V lost 2 bases and J lost 1, with 14 bases in between. The CDR3 contains 17 residues. CDR3 in DNA: TGTGCCAGCAGCTTAAGGACTAACGGGGGGAACACCGGGGAGCTGTTTTTT. This sequence encodes CASSLRTNGGNTGELFF.

The V call is TRBV24-1, the J call TRBJ1-2; D may be TRBD1 (6 bases). This CDR3 has 15 amino acids. The V gene's germline CDR1 is KGHDR and CDR2 SFDVKD. Trimming removed 2 bases from V and 4 bases from J, with 13 bases in between. The chain's CDR3 is CATSDSGRGVYGYTF. Here the CDR3 DNA reads TGTGCCACCAGTGATTCCGGCAGGGGCGTCTATGGCTACACCTTC.

The V call is TRBV4-2, the J call TRBJ2-1; 10 bases are shared with TRBD2. CDR1 is LGHNA, CDR2 YNFKEQ, per germline. The CDR3 is 16 amino acids. J gave up 8 bases and V 0 bases, and 7 bases lay outside the gene matches. The CDR3 nucleotides read TGTGCCAGCAGCCAAGATATAGCGGGGGGTATCGATGAGCAGTTCTTC. Residues: CASSQDIAGGIDEQFF.

This chain connects TRBV3-1 (or the pseudogene TRBV3-2) to TRBJ2-1, with TRBD2 matching 9 bases. The CDR3 loop spans 15 amino acids. CDR1 and CDR2 (germline): LGHDT, YNNKEL (reference sequence). V lost 2 bases to trimming and J lost 9 bases; unmatched junction nucleotides: 8. DNA for the CDR3: TGTGCCAGCAGCCAACGGGCGGGGGGGCGACGTGAGCAGTTCTTC. Translating gives CASSQRAGGRREQFF.

This chain uses TRBV5-4 with TRBJ2-3; weak D call: TRBD2 (6 bases). The ends were cut back, 1 base at V and 1 base at J, with 10 bases in the middle. There are 15 residues in the CDR3. Germline-derived CDR1 and CDR2 are SGHNT and YYREEE (reference sequence). The CDR3 is CASSLNSGGTDTQYF. CDR3 in DNA: TGTGCCAGCAGCTTGAATTCGGGGGGCACAGATACGCAGTATTTT.

The chain combines TRBV2 with TRBJ1-3; D might be TRBD1 (6 bases). Per the germline V gene, CDR1 is SNHLY and CDR2 is FYNNEI. V was trimmed by 5 bases and J by 0 bases, leaving 14 bases between them. CDR3 size: 16 residues. CDR3: CASSLDSAFSGNTIYF. In DNA form, the CDR3 reads TGTGCCAGCAGTCTGGACAGTGCTTTCTCTGGAAACACCATATATTTT.